This T cell receptor beta chain was captured in a study of T cells of healthy individuals (dated by TCRdb to the late 2010s). This clonotype was counted many times. Its cognate antigen has yet to be identified. No much larger clone exists at a distance of one base, and base qualities are not known. From the cysteine up to the phenylalanine, the CDR3 has a length of 11 residues. The retained sequence is limited to the CDR3, 33 bases, with the frame set at the first base. The germline ends are 4 bases apart after V is trimmed by 4 bases and J by 5 bases. CDR1 SGHDN and CDR2 FVKESK were looked up in the germline V gene. Receptor amplification or capture employed 5' RACE. TCRdb records Illumina MiSeq as the sequencer. TCRdb's own reprocessing of the public reads used fastp at Q25 and MiXCR and kept productive beta chains. Merged by CDR3 protein, the rows form single entries marked with the most common genes and DNA. This sample holds about 53,000 distinct CDR3 sequences; 14% to 15% were observed only once. 16% of the sample goes to the ten largest clones.

Recombination joined TRBV14 with TRBJ2-3, with no D gene named confidently. The TCR sequence derives from a human donor in good health. At the DNA level, the sequence is TGTGCCAGCAGCCTGCAAGATACGCAGTATTTT. Translation gives CASSLQDTQYF.